The 13 T cell receptor beta chains given below trace back to one sample, sequenced in a study of early T cells in non-severe SARS-CoV-2 infection (dated by TCRdb to the early 2020s). The library was generated by 5' RACE. For sequencing, a NextSeq 500 was employed. TCRdb trimmed the raw reads at Q25, called clones with MiXCR and kept productive beta chains. Rows with a matching CDR3 protein are joined into one entry that keeps the most common DNA and genes. For this sample the table gives about 92,000 distinct CDR3 sequences, of which around a sixth were detected only once. The ten largest clones take up roughly 1.2% of the sample. The sequencing sample was made of whole blood. These receptor sequences come from an adult who was a healthcare worker with PCR-confirmed SARS-CoV-2 infection or an uninfected control (not recorded which).

The chain uses TRBV7-7 and TRBJ2-7, with 10 nucleotides matching TRBD1. V gave up 6 bases and J gave up 6 bases; unmatched junction bases: 8. The CDR3 is 14 residues long. The germline gives CDR1 SSHAT, CDR2 FNYEAQ (reference sequence). CDR3 region: CASSPGTGVAEQYF. Here the CDR3 DNA reads TGTGCCAGCAGTCCCGGGACAGGGGTTGCCGAGCAGTACTTC.

The chain is built from TRBV3-1 and TRBJ2-1, with D perhaps matching TRBD2 (6 bases). CDR3 length: 16 amino acids. From germline, CDR1 is LGHDT and CDR2 YNNKEL (reference sequence). The V end lost 1 base, the J end lost 0 bases, and 10 bases lay between the germline ends. CDR3 sequence: CASSQGLVGSYNEQFF. Here the CDR3 DNA reads TGTGCCAGCAGCCAAGGACTAGTAGGCTCCTACAATGAGCAGTTCTTC.

The V gene is TRBV6-5, the J gene TRBJ1-2; perhaps TRBD1 as D (5 bases). This CDR3 has 13 amino acids. Germline V gene data show CDR1 as MNHEY and CDR2 as SVGAGI. V was pared by 2 bases and J by 5 bases, with 9 bases between. In DNA, the CDR3 is TGTGCCAGCAGTTACGGGGCAAAGTATGGCTACACCTTC. Translating gives CASSYGAKYGYTF.

Ten or more counts support this clonotype. The chain combines TRBV19 with TRBJ2-3; D call uncertain. Germline V lookup: CDR1 LNHDA, CDR2 SQIVND (reference sequence). Trimming removed 1 base at V and 0 bases at J, with 8 bases between. The CDR3 is 15 amino acids. The CDR3 sequence is CASSIVAASTDTQYF. The CDR3 DNA reads TGTGCCAGTAGTATAGTGGCAGCAAGCACAGATACGCAGTATTTT.

The chain uses TRBV10-3 and TRBJ2-7; 9 nucleotides agree with TRBD1. Losses at the gene ends were 2 bases for V and 5 bases for J; bases not matched to a gene: 10. This CDR3 region has 16 residues. Germline-derived CDR1 and CDR2 are ENHRY and SYGVKD. CDR3 DNA: TGTGCCATCAGTGAGCTGGGGGACAGGGTGCCAGACGAGCAGTACTTC. Amino acid sequence: CAISELGDRVPDEQYF.

The chain recombines TRBV29-1 with TRBJ1-2; unclear D gene. Trimming stripped 0 bases from V and 7 bases from J, with 9 bases between. The CDR3 has 12 amino acids. Germline V CDR1 and CDR2: SQVTM, ANQGSEA. CDR3 sequence reads: CSVEDPEAGYTF. The CDR3 region has the DNA TGCAGCGTTGAAGATCCTGAGGCTGGCTACACCTTC.

There are many counts of this clonotype. The rearrangement links TRBV2 to TRBJ2-1; TRBD2 might be the D (6 bases). The CDR3 consists of 15 residues. Trimming took off 4 bases at V and 0 bases at J, with 10 bases between the two ends. CDR1 and CDR2 (germline): SNHLY, FYNNEI. CDR3 protein: CASSALAASYNEQFF. CDR3 bases: TGTGCCAGCAGTGCCTTAGCGGCCTCCTACAATGAGCAGTTCTTC.

This clonotype turned up a few times. This sequence joins TRBV7-2 and TRBJ2-7; D uncertain. V was clipped by 4 bases and J by 4 bases, with 11 bases between them. The germline V gene encodes CDR1 SGHTA and CDR2 FQGNSA. The CDR3 is 13 amino acids. This CDR3 reads CASSSSERYEQYF. For the CDR3, the DNA is TGTGCCAGCAGCTCGAGCGAACGTTACGAGCAGTACTTC.

To note about this clonotype: The conserved closing phenylalanine or tryptophan is absent in this CDR3, likely reflecting a read error. V and J are TRBV7-9 and TRBJ2-7; D remains ambiguous. Deletions cut 1 base from V and 6 bases from J, with 7 bases between. The V gene's germline CDR1 is SEHNR and CDR2 FQNEAQ (reference sequence). The CDR3 runs 12 residues. As DNA, the CDR3 is TGTGCCAGCAGCTTAGTCACAGCCGAGCAGTACCTC. Amino acids: CASSLVTAEQYL.

This clonotype was counted a few times. The genes are TRBV20-1 and TRBJ2-1, with D hard to call. This CDR3 spans 8 amino acids. V gave up 4 bases and J gave up 15 bases, with 7 bases separating them. Germline V gives CDR1 DFQATT, CDR2 SNEGSKA (reference sequence). As DNA, the CDR3 is TGCAGTGCTAATTTGCTGTTCTTC. This translates into CSANLLFF.

This clonotype has at least ten counts. V is TRBV24-1 and J is TRBJ1-5; D not certain. Trimming cost V 4 bases and J 1 base, with 7 bases left between them. In germline, CDR1 is KGHDR, CDR2 SFDVKD. The CDR3 totals 14 residues. The CDR3 loop is CATSEPGSNQPQHF. The CDR3 DNA follows: TGTGCCACCAGTGAACCGGGGAGCAATCAGCCCCAGCATTTT.

This chain joins TRBV6-2 or TRBV6-3 and TRBJ1-1; D remains ambiguous. Germline-derived CDR1 and CDR2 are MNHEY and SVGEGT. V was trimmed by 4 bases and J by 6 bases, leaving 21 bases between them. The CDR3 covers 16 residues. The CDR3 region has the DNA TGTGCCAGCAGTTCGCGCGGGCCTTACGATGCAGCTGAAGCTTTCTTT. As protein: CASSSRGPYDAAEAFF.

This clonotype was counted between two and nine times. The chain uses TRBV5-1 and TRBJ2-3; D possibly uses TRBD1 or TRBD2 (6 bases each). This CDR3 has 17 amino acids. The germline V and J ends were trimmed by 0 bases and 3 bases, with 17 bases remaining between them. The germline gives CDR1 SGHRS, CDR2 YFSETQ. DNA for the CDR3: TGCGCCAGCAGCTTGGCCGCCGGGGGCAAGGGGACAGATACGCAGTATTTT. This codes for CASSLAAGGKGTDTQYF.